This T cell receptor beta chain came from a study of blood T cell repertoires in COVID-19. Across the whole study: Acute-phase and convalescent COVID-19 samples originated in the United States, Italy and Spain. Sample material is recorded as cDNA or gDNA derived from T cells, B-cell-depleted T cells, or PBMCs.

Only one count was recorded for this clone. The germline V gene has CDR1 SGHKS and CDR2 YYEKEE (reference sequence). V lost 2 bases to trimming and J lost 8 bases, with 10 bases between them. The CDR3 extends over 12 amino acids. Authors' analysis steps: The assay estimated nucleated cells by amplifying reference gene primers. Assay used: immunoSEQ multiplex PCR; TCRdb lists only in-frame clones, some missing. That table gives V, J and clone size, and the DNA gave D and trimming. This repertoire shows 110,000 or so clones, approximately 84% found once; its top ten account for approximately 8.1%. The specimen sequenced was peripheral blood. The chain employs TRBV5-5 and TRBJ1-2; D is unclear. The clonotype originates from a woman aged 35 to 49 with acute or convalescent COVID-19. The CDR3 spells CASSFDLGGYTF. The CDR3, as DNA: TGTGCCAGCAGCTTCGACCTCGGGGGCTACACCTTC. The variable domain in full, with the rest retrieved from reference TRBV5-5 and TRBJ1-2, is DAGVTQSPTHLIKTRGQQVTLRCSPISGHKSVSWYQQVLGQGPQFIFQYYEKEERGRGNFPDRFSARQFPNYSSELNVNALLLGDSALYLCASSFDLGGYTFGSGTRLTVV.